The next 28 T cell receptor beta chains were all read from a single sample in a study of cytomegalovirus exposure and HLA in healthy donors. The PCR used 60 Vbeta and 13 Jbeta primers. Assay used: immunoSEQ multiplex PCR; TCRdb lists only in-frame clones, some missing. The table has nearly 200,000 clones, approximately 80% seen once. Sequencing used PBMCs. Receptor source: a boy between 2 and 10 years old in good health and CMV-seronegative.

The rearrangement uses TRBV5-1 and TRBJ1-1; 9 bases align to TRBD1. Germline assignment: CDR1 SGHRS and CDR2 YFSETQ. V was clipped by 4 bases and J by 3 bases; unmatched bases: 4. CDR3 length: 14 residues. The chain's CDR3 is CASSTGQGYTEAFF. DNA of the CDR3: TGCGCCAGCAGCACAGGACAGGGGTACACTGAAGCTTTCTTT.

V gene TRBV29-1 combines with J gene TRBJ1-4; 7 positions match TRBD1. Germline V gene lookup returns CDR1 SQVTM and CDR2 ANQGSEA. This CDR3 spans 14 amino acids. With 7 bases clipped from V and 10 bases from J, the junction kept 15 bases outside the gene matches. The CDR3 region has the DNA TGCAGCGCTGAGAGGACAGGCGTAGAGGGAAAACTGTTTTTT. Residues: CSAERTGVEGKLFF.

The chain couples TRBV19 to TRBJ1-5; TRBD1 matches 7 bases. The germline V gene encodes CDR1 LNHDA and CDR2 SQIVND (reference sequence). V gave up 8 bases and J gave up 9 bases; unmatched junction bases: 13. The CDR3 contains 14 residues. The CDR3 bases are TGTGCCAGTCGTCCGGGACAGACTATTAGGCCCCAGCATTTT. Its protein product is CASRPGQTIRPQHF.

The chain carries TRBV9 and TRBJ2-1; D not resolved. The CDR3 length is 14 residues. Trimming took 7 bases from V and 2 from J, leaving 13 bases between them. Germline V CDR1 and CDR2: SGDLS, YYNGEE. The CDR3 sequence: CASQPGITYNEQFF. The DNA of the CDR3 is TGTGCCAGCCAACCGGGTATCACCTACAATGAGCAGTTCTTC.

This sequence joins TRBV7-9 and TRBJ1-1, with TRBD1 as a possible D gene (6 bases). Trimming pared 2 bases from V and 0 bases from J, leaving 22 bases between. Germline V lookup: CDR1 SEHNR, CDR2 FQNEAQ (reference sequence). The CDR3 spans 19 residues. The CDR3 sequence: CASSLRLTGLEELNTEAFF. The DNA of the CDR3 is TGTGCCAGCAGCTTAAGGTTGACAGGACTCGAGGAATTGAACACTGAAGCTTTCTTT. The full variable domain, in which reference TRBV7-9 and TRBJ1-1 provide the parts outside the CDR3, is DTGVSQNPRHKITKRGQNVTFRCDPISEHNRLYWYRQTLGQGPEFLTYFQNEAQLEKSRLLSDRFSAERPKGSFSTLEIQRTEQGDSAMYLCASSLRLTGLEELNTEAFFGQGTRLTVV.

The rearrangement joins TRBV19 to TRBJ1-1, with 10 positions matching TRBD1. This CDR3 region has 16 residues. J lost 6 bases, V lost 0 bases, and 7 bases had no gene match. The germline CDR1 and CDR2 sequences are LNHDA and SQIVND (reference sequence). CDR3 sequence reads: CASSIEQDRGTAEAFF. DNA of the CDR3: TGTGCCAGTAGTATAGAGCAGGACAGGGGGACGGCTGAAGCTTTCTTT.

The rearrangement uses TRBV7-9 and TRBJ2-5; D may be TRBD2 (7 bases). V was clipped by 1 base and J by 11 bases, with 20 bases between them. Germline CDR1 and CDR2: SEHNR and FQNEAQ (reference sequence). The CDR3 is 15 residues long. The CDR3 is CASSLGGGVLKEQYF. The CDR3 DNA sequence: TGTGCCAGCAGCTTAGGAGGGGGGGTTTTAAAAGAGCAGTACTTC. Full variable domain (missing parts from reference TRBV7-9 and TRBJ2-5): DTGVSQNPRHKITKRGQNVTFRCDPISEHNRLYWYRQTLGQGPEFLTYFQNEAQLEKSRLLSDRFSAERPKGSFSTLEIQRTEQGDSAMYLCASSLGGGVLKEQYFGPGTRLLVL.

V and J are TRBV27 and TRBJ2-7, with TRBD2 identical over 8 bases. Germline V gene data show CDR1 as MNHEY and CDR2 as SMNVEV (reference sequence). The CDR3 loop spans 15 amino acids. The trim removed 3 bases at V and 0 bases at J, leaving 4 bases unmatched. The CDR3 DNA reads as TGTGCCAGCAGTTTGGCCGGGACTAGCTCCTACGAGCAGTACTTC. Translated, it gives CASSLAGTSSYEQYF.

The chain uses TRBV7-2 and TRBJ1-2; TRBD1 might be the D (6 bases). Germline V lookup: CDR1 SGHTA, CDR2 FQGNSA. The CDR3 is made up of 14 amino acids. Trimming removed 5 bases from V and 6 bases from J, with 16 bases in between. The CDR3 protein is CASSLRGGQDGYTF. The DNA of the CDR3 is TGTGCCAGCAGCCTACGGGGGGGGCAGGATGGCTACACCTTC. The full variable domain, rest sourced from reference TRBV7-2 and TRBJ1-2, is GAGVSQSPSNKVTEKGKDVELRCDPISGHTALYWYRQSLGQGLEFLIYFQGNSAPDKSGLPSDRFSAERTGGSVSTLTIQRTQQEDSAVYLCASSLRGGQDGYTFGSGTRLTVV.

The chain employs TRBV27 and TRBJ2-3, with TRBD2 as a possible D gene (5 bases). V shed 5 bases and J shed 6 bases, with 15 bases lying between them. Germline V lookup: CDR1 MNHEY, CDR2 SMNVEV (reference sequence). The CDR3 contains 14 residues. CDR3 in amino acids: CASSRGLMSDTQYF. The CDR3 nucleotides are TGTGCCAGCAGTCGAGGACTCATGTCGGATACGCAGTATTTT.

The J gene is TRBJ2-3, the V gene TRBV6-5; D is unclear. This CDR3 region has 15 residues. The V gene's germline CDR1 is MNHEY and CDR2 SVGAGI. Trimming took 2 bases from V and 1 from J, leaving 10 bases between them. DNA of the CDR3: TGTGCCAGCAGTTACATGAACCGGGGCACAGATACGCAGTATTTT. Translation gives CASSYMNRGTDTQYF.

The chain combines TRBV19 with TRBJ1-1; D remains unclear. Germline assignment: CDR1 LNHDA and CDR2 SQIVND (reference sequence). The CDR3 spans 10 residues. V was cut by 9 bases and J by 3 bases, with 5 bases left in between. CDR3 residues: CASGDTEAFF. CDR3 sequence (DNA): TGTGCCAGCGGGGACACTGAAGCTTTCTTT.

The chain links TRBV7-3 to TRBJ1-3; D is unclear. Trimming took 1 base from V and 4 from J, leaving 5 bases between them. There are 13 residues in the CDR3. CDR1 is SGHTA and CDR2 is FQGTGA in the germline V gene. CDR3 protein: CASSLSQGNTIYF. The DNA of the CDR3 is TGTGCCAGCAGCTTAAGTCAGGGAAACACCATATATTTT. The full variable domain, rest sourced from reference TRBV7-3 and TRBJ1-3, is GAGVSQTPSNKVTEKGKYVELRCDPISGHTALYWYRQSLGQGPEFLIYFQGTGAADDSGLPNDRFFAVRPEGSVSTLKIQRTERGDSAVYLCASSLSQGNTIYFGEGSWLTVV.

This chain uses TRBV5-1 with TRBJ1-2; D is unclear. Germline CDR1 is SGHRS and CDR2 is YFSETQ. The CDR3 is made up of 12 amino acids. V gave up 0 bases and J gave up 6 bases, with 6 bases separating them. The CDR3 DNA is TGCGCCAGCAGCTTGGACGGGAATGGCTACACCTTC. Amino acids: CASSLDGNGYTF.

V gene TRBV29-1 combines with J gene TRBJ2-1, with 11 positions matching TRBD1. The CDR3 covers 14 residues. Germline assignment: CDR1 SQVTM and CDR2 ANQGSEA. V was clipped by 7 bases and J by 7 bases; unmatched bases: 9. The CDR3: CSAWDGTGGNEQFF. CDR3 in DNA: TGCAGCGCCTGGGACGGGACAGGGGGGAATGAGCAGTTCTTC.

This chain joins TRBV4-1 and TRBJ2-1; 12 nucleotides agree with TRBD2. Germline assignment: CDR1 MGHRA and CDR2 YSYEKL. This CDR3 spans 16 amino acids. Trimming cost V 8 bases and J 4 bases; bases outside gene matches: 9. CDR3 coding DNA: TGCGCCAGCGCCCGGACGCTAGCGGGGGGGTACAATGAGCAGTTCTTC. It specifies CASARTLAGGYNEQFF.

The V and J genes are TRBV18 and TRBJ1-1; tentatively, D is TRBD1 (5 bases). CDR1 and CDR2 (germline): KGHSH, LQKENI. Trimming shortened V by 11 bases and J by 4 bases, and 14 bases separated the two germline ends. The CDR3 totals 12 residues. The CDR3 DNA is TGTGCCGGGGGGGACGGGAGCACTGAAGCTTTCTTT. Residues: CAGGDGSTEAFF. The whole variable domain, remainder taken from reference TRBV18 and TRBJ1-1, is NAGVMQNPRHLVRRRGQEARLRCSPMKGHSHVYWYRQLPEEGLKFMVYLQKENIIDESGMPKERFSAEFPKEGPSILRIQQVVRGDSAAYFCAGGDGSTEAFFGQGTRLTVV.

A word on this clone: The sample contains more than one DNA sequence encoding this CDR3. V usage is TRBV6-1 and J usage is TRBJ2-3; TRBD1 matches at 7 bases. After removal of 6 bases from V and 2 bases from J, the junction contained 5 bases not matched to a gene. This CDR3 has 14 residues. The germline CDR1 and CDR2 sequences are MNHNS and SASEGT. In DNA form, the CDR3 reads TGTGCCAGCAGAGCCGACAGGGACACAGATACGCAGTATTTT. Translated: CASRADRDTDTQYF.

V is TRBV18 and J is TRBJ2-5; weak D call: TRBD1 (6 bases). The ends were cut back, 2 bases at V and 2 bases at J, with 12 bases in the middle. CDR3 length: 15 residues. Per germline, CDR1 KGHSH and CDR2 LQKENI. CDR3 in DNA: TGTGCCAGCTCACCATCAACAGGGCCTCAAGAGACCCAGTACTTC. This sequence encodes CASSPSTGPQETQYF.

This clone was detected once. The chain has TRBV7-2 and TRBJ1-2; 10 bases agree with TRBD1. The trim removed 4 bases at V and 3 bases at J, leaving 5 bases unmatched. Per germline, CDR1 SGHTA and CDR2 FQGNSA. The CDR3 length is 15 residues. CDR3 sequence: CASSSTGGRDYGYTF. The CDR3 DNA sequence: TGTGCCAGCAGCTCGACAGGGGGCCGGGACTATGGCTACACCTTC.

The chain couples TRBV13 to TRBJ2-3; tentative D call: TRBD1 (5 bases). The CDR3 spans 17 residues. Trimming shortened V by 1 base and J by 1 base, and 15 bases separated the two germline ends. The germline gives CDR1 PRHDT, CDR2 FYEKMQ (reference sequence). CDR3 residues: CASSLEGLGLRTDTQYF. CDR3 nucleotide sequence: TGTGCCAGCAGCTTAGAGGGGTTGGGATTGCGCACAGATACGCAGTATTTT.

This sequence joins TRBV27 and TRBJ1-5; D is undetermined. The CDR3 extends over 14 amino acids. Germline lookup yields CDR1 MNHEY and CDR2 SMNVEV (reference sequence). V was trimmed by 3 bases and J by 4 bases, leaving 10 bases between them. CDR3 sequence reads: CASSFPVWNQPQHF. CDR3 nucleotides: TGTGCCAGCAGTTTTCCGGTATGGAATCAGCCCCAGCATTTT.

This chain uses TRBV4-2 with TRBJ2-7; 10 bases are a match to TRBD2. The germline V gene has CDR1 LGHNA and CDR2 YNFKEQ. V was clipped by 0 bases and J by 2 bases; unmatched bases: 10. This CDR3 has 18 residues. CDR3 bases: TGTGCCAGCAGCCAAGACCCCCAAGGACTAGCGGAGCCCTACGAGCAGTACTTC. Translated: CASSQDPQGLAEPYEQYF.

This clone turned up a few times. The chain joins TRBV2 to TRBJ1-4; perhaps TRBD1 as D (5 bases). The CDR3 covers 15 residues. Germline-derived CDR1 and CDR2 are SNHLY and FYNNEI. V was cut by 4 bases and J by 7 bases, with 16 bases left in between. The CDR3 bases are TGTGCCAGCAGTGCACTACAGGTGCGTGGTGAAAAACTGTTTTTT. It translates to CASSALQVRGEKLFF.

The J gene is TRBJ2-7, the V gene TRBV4-3; 9 bases match TRBD1. V trimming: 4 bases; J trimming: 9 bases; junction bases outside the gene matches: 13. CDR1 LGHNA and CDR2 YSLEER come from the germline V gene. This CDR3 comprises 15 residues. The CDR3 is CASSPQGQGRYVQYF. CDR3 coding DNA: TGCGCCAGCAGCCCGCAGGGACAGGGAAGATATGTGCAGTACTTC.

The V and J genes are TRBV19 and TRBJ2-5; 7 positions agree with TRBD2. In germline, CDR1 is LNHDA, CDR2 SQIVND (reference sequence). This CDR3 is 15 amino acids long. V dropped 4 bases and J dropped 5; count of bases not matched to a gene: 10. The CDR3 sequence: CASSSQRGGEETQYF. In nucleotides, the CDR3 is TGTGCCAGTAGTAGTCAGCGGGGAGGCGAGGAGACCCAGTACTTC.

The chain combines TRBV7-9 with TRBJ1-1; no reliable D call. V was shortened by 2 bases and J by 1 base, with 11 bases between the two germline ends. The CDR3 extends over 15 amino acids. The germline V gene encodes CDR1 SEHNR and CDR2 FQNEAQ (reference sequence). Here the CDR3 DNA reads TGTGCCAGCAGCTTAATTTCTCCGCGGAACACTGAAGCTTTCTTT. This translates into CASSLISPRNTEAFF.

This chain connects TRBV2 to TRBJ2-3; 8 positions match TRBD2. This CDR3 is built from 15 residues. Germline values: CDR1 SNHLY, CDR2 FYNNEI. J gave up 2 bases and V 7 bases, and 8 bases lay outside the gene matches. For the CDR3, the DNA is TGTGCCAGCATTGACGGGGGGGGAATCACAGATACGCAGTATTTT. Translating it yields CASIDGGGITDTQYF. Complete variable domain (other parts from reference TRBV2 and TRBJ2-3): EPEVTQTPSHQVTQMGQEVILRCVPISNHLYFYWYRQILGQKVEFLVSFYNNEISEKSEIFDDQFSVERPDGSNFTLKIRSTKLEDSAMYFCASIDGGGITDTQYFGPGTRLTVL.